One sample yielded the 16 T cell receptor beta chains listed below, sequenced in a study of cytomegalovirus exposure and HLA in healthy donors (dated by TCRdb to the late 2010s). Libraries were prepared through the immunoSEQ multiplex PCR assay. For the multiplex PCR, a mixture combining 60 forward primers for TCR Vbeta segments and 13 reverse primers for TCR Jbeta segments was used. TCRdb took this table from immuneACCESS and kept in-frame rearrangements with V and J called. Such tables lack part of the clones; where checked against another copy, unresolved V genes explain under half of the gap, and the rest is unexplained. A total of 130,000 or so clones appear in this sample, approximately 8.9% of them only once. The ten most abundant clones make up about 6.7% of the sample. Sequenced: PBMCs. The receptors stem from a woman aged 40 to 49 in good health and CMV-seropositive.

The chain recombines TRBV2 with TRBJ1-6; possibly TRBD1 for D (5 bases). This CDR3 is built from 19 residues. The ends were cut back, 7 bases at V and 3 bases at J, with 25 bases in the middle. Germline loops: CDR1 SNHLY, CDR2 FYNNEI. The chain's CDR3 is CASTSYGGWGSYYNSPLHF. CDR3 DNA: TGTGCCAGCACCTCCTATGGGGGGTGGGGAAGCTACTATAATTCACCCCTCCACTTT.

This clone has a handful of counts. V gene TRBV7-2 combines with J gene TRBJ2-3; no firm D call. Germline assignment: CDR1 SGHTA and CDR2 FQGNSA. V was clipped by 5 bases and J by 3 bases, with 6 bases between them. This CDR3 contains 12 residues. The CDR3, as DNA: TGTGCCAGCAGCCCCCCTACAGATACGCAGTATTTT. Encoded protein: CASSPPTDTQYF.

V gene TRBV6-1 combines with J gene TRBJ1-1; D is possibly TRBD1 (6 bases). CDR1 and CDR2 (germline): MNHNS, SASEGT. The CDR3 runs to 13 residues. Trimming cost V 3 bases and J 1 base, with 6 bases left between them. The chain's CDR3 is CASSDRGNTEAFF. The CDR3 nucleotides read TGTGCCAGCAGTGACAGGGGGAACACTGAAGCTTTCTTT.

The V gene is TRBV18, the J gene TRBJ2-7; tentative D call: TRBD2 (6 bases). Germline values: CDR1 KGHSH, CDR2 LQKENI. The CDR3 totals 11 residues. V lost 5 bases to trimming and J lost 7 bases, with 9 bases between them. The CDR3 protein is CASSSSGEQYF. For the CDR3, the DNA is TGTGCCAGCTCATCAAGCGGGGAGCAGTACTTC.

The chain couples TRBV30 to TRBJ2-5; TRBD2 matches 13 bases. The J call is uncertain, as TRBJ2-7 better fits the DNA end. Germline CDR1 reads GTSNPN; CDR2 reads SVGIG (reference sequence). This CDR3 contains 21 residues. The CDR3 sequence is CAWSNRTLITGLAGVSYEQYF. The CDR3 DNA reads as TGTGCCTGGAGTAACAGAACTCTCATAACTGGACTAGCGGGGGTCTCCTACGAGCAGTACTTC.

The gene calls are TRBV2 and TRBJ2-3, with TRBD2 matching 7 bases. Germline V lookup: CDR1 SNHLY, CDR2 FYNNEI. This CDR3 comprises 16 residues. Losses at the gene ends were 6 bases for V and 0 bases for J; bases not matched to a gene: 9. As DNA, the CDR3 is TGTGCCAGCAGCCTCCTAGCGGCCACCAGCACAGATACGCAGTATTTT. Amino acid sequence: CASSLLAATSTDTQYF.

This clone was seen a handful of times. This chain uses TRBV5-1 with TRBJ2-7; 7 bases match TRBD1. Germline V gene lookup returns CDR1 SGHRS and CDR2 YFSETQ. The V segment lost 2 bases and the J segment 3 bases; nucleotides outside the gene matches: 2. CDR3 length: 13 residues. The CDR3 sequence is CASSFQGDYEQYF. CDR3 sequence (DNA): TGCGCCAGCAGCTTCCAGGGGGACTACGAGCAGTACTTC.

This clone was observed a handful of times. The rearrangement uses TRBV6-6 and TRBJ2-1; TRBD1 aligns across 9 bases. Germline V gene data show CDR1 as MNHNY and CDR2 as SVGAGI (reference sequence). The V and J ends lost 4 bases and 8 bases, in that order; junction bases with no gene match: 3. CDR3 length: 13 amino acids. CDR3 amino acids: CASSFTGGYEQFF. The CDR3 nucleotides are TGTGCCAGCAGTTTTACAGGGGGCTATGAGCAGTTCTTC.

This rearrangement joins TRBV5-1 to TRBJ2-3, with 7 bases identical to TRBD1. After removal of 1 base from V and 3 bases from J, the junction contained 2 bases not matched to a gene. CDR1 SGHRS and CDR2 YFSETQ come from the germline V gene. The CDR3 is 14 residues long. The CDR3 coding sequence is TGCGCCAGCAGCTTGTACAGGGGAACAGATACGCAGTATTTT. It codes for CASSLYRGTDTQYF.

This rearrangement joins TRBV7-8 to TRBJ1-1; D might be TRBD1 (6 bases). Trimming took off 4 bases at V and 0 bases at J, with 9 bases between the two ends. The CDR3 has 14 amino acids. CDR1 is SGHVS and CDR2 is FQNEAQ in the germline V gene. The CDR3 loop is CASSWGHLNTEAFF. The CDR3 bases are TGTGCCAGCAGCTGGGGACATCTGAACACTGAAGCTTTCTTT.

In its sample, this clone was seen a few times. This chain's CDR3 is CAISESVSGLEKLFF. The CDR3 coding sequence is TGTGCCATCAGTGAGTCCGTCTCCGGGTTAGAAAAACTGTTTTTT. The rearrangement uses TRBV10-3 and TRBJ1-4; D gene uncertain. Germline V gene data show CDR1 as ENHRY and CDR2 as SYGVKD. With 0 bases removed from V and 8 bases from J, the gap between germline ends came to 13 bases. The CDR3 loop spans 15 amino acids.

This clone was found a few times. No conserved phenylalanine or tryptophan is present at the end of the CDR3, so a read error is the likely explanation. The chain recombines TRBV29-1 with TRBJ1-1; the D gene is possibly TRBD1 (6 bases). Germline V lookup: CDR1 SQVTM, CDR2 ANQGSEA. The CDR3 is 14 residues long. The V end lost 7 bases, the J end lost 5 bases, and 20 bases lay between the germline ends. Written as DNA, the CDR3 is TGCAGCGCTGTAGGACAGTGGGAGAAAACTGAAGCTTTCTTG. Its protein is CSAVGQWEKTEAFL.

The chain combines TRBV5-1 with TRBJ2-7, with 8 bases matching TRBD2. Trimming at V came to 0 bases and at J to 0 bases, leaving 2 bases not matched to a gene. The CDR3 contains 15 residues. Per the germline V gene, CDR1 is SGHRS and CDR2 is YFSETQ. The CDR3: CASSLGAGGSYEQYF. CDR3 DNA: TGCGCCAGCAGCTTGGGGGCGGGGGGCTCCTACGAGCAGTACTTC.

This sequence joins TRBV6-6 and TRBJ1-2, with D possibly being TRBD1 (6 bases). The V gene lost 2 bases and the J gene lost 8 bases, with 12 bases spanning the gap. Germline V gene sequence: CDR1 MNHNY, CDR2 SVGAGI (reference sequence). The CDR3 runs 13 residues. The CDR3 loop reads CASSYAGAKGYTF. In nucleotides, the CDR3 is TGTGCCAGCAGTTACGCGGGGGCGAAAGGCTACACCTTC.

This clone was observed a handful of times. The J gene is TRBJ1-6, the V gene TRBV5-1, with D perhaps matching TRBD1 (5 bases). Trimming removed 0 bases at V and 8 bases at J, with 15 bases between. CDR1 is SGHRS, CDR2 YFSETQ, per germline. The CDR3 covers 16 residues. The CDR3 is CASSLEWTGVDSPLHF. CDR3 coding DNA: TGCGCCAGCAGCTTGGAATGGACGGGGGTGGATTCACCCCTCCACTTT.

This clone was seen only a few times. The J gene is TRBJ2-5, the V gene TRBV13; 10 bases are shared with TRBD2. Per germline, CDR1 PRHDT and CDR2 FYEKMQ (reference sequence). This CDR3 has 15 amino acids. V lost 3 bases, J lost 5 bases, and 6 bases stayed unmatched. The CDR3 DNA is TGTGCCAGCAGCTTGGGGACTAGCGTCATCGAGACCCAGTACTTC. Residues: CASSLGTSVIETQYF.